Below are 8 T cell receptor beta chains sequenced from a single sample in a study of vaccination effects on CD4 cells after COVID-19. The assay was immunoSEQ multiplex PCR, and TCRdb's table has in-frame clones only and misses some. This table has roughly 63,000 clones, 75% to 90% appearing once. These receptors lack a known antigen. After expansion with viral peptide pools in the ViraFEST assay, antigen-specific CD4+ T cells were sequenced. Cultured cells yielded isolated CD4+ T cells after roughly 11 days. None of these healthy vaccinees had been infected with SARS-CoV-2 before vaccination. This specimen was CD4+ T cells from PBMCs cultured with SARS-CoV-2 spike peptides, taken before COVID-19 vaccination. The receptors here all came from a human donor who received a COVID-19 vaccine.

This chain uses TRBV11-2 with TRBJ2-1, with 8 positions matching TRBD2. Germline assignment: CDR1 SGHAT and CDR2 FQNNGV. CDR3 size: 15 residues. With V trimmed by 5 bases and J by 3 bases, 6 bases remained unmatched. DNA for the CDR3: TGTGCCAGCAGCCCGGGACTAGTTGGCTACAATGAGCAGTTCTTC. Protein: CASSPGLVGYNEQFF.

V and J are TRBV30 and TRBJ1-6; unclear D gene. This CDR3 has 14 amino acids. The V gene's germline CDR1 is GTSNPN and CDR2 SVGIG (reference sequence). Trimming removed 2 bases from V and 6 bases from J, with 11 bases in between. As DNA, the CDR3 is TGTGCCTGGAGTACGGGCAGCTTTAATTCACCCCTCCACTTT. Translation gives CAWSTGSFNSPLHF.

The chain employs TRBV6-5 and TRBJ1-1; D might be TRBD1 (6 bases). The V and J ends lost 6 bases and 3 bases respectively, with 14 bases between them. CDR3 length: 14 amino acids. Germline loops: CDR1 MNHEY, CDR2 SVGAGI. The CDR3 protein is CASRIQGGDTEAFF. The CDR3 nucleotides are TGTGCCAGCAGGATACAGGGAGGGGACACTGAAGCTTTCTTT.

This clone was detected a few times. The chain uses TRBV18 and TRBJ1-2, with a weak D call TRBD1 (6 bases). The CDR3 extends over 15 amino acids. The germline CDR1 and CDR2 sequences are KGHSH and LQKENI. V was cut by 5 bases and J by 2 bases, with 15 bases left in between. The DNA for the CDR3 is TGTGCCAGCTCAACGGGTGCGGGGGGCAACTATGGCTACACCTTC. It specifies CASSTGAGGNYGYTF.

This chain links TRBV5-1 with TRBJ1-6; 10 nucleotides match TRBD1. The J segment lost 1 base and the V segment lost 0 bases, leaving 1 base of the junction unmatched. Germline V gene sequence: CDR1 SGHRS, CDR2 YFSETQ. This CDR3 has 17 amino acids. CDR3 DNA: TGCGCCAGCAGCTTGGGACAGGGGGCATCCTATAATTCACCCCTCCACTTT. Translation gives CASSLGQGASYNSPLHF.

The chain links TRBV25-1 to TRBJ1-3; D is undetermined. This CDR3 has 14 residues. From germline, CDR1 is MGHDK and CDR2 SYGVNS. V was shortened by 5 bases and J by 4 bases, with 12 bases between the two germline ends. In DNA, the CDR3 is TGTGCCAGCAGTCGGGGTGGTGGAGGAAACACCATATATTTT. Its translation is CASSRGGGGNTIYF.

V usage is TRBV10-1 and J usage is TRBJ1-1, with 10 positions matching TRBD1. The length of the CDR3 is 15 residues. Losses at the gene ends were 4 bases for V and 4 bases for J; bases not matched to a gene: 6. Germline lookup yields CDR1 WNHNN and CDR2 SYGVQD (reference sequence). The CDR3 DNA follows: TGCGCCAGCAGTGGGACGGGACAGGGGAGCACTGAAGCTTTCTTT. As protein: CASSGTGQGSTEAFF.

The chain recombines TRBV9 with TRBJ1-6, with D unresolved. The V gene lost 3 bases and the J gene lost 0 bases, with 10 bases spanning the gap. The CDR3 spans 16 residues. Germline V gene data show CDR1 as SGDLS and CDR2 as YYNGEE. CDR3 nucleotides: TGTGCCAGCAGCGCCAGCAGTAGCTCCTATAATTCACCCCTCCACTTT. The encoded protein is CASSASSSSYNSPLHF.